This TCR beta chain originates from a study of response to subunit inactivated influenza vaccine. The CDR3 covers 16 residues. The V and J ends lost 7 bases and 0 bases, in that order; junction bases with no gene match: 5. The germline V gene has CDR1 SQVTM and CDR2 ANQGSEA. With regard to this clonotype: Antigen: not known.

Findings and limits, study-wide: Only a handful of new T cells, the authors suggested, are recruited with each seasonal influenza vaccination.

From the RT-PCR reads, TCRdb called clonotypes with MiXCR, one entry per CDR3 protein. The repertoire holds some 480,000 distinct CDR3 sequences, with approximately 9.9% as singletons. The sample in question was PBMCs from blood, obtained 40 to 50 days after vaccination. The rearrangement uses TRBV29-1 and TRBJ2-6; TRBD1 agrees at 11 bases. The TCR sequence derives from a man aged 50 to 60 who received an inactivated influenza vaccine. The CDR3 DNA follows: TGCAGCGCGGGGACAGGGGGGAGCTCTGGGGCCAACGTCCTGACTTTC. Its translation: CSAGTGGSSGANVLTF.